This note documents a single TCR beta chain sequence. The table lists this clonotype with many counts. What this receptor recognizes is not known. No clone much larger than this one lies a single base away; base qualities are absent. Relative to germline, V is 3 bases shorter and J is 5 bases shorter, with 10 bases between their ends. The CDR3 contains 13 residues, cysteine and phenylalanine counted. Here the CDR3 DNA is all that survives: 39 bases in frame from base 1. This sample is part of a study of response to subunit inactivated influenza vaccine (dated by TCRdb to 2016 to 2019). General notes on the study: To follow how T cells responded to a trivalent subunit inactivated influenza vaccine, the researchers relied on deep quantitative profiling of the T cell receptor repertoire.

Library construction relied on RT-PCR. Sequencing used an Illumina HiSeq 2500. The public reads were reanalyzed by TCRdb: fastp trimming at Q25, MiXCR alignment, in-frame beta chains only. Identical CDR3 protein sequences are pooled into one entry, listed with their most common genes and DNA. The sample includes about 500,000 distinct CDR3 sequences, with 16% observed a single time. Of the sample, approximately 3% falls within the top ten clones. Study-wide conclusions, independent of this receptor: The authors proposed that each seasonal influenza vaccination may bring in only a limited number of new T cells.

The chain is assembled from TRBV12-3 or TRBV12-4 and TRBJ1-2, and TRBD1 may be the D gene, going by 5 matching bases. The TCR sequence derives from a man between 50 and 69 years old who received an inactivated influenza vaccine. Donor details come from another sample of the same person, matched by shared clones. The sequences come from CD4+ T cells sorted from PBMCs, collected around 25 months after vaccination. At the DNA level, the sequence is TGTGCCAGCAGTTTCCGCGGGGGTTATGGCTACACCTTC. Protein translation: CASSFRGGYGYTF.